This entry describes one T cell receptor beta chain. Its antigen is as yet unknown. Because it lacks the conserved phenylalanine or tryptophan at the end, this CDR3 is likely a read error. V was shortened by 3 bases and J by 2 bases, with 13 bases between the two germline ends. The germline gives CDR1 MDHEN, CDR2 SYDVKM. CDR3 length: 16 residues. Three rounds of nested PCR, following a modified ARM-PCR protocol, produced the TCRbeta library. Each CDR3 protein gets one entry after TCRdb re-called the multiplex PCR reads with MiXCR. The sample lists roughly 82,000 distinct CDR3 sequences, around 80% occurring once. The template was RNA from unsorted bulk tissue. This non-tumor lung sample came from over 3 cm beyond the tumor edge. These data originate in a study of tumor and adjacent non-tumor tissue in lung cancer. For the study at large: On average, productive TCRbeta reads reached some 4.2 million per sample.

Study outcomes and limitations: Compared with tumor, normal lung showed significantly lower TCR diversity.

Sequenced input: distant non-tumor lung tissue. The chain has TRBV28 and TRBJ2-2; maybe TRBD2 (5 bases). The source of this sequence is a woman in her fifties or sixties with non-small cell lung cancer. CDR3 DNA sequence: TGTGCCAGCAGTTTCCGACTAATCCTCAACACCGGGGAGCTGTTTATT. Translating gives CASSFRLILNTGELFI.